This T cell receptor (beta chain) was captured in a study of shared clonotypes between healthy human individuals. Terminally differentiated effector memory CD45RA+ cells were excluded from the naive CD8 cells, which were CD45RO-negative and positively selected for CCR7. There were only Caucasian adults among the donors, and all lived in Nashville, Tennessee. Each cell subset's genomic DNA was divided evenly among several immunoSEQ plates. When replicate PCRs were run on sorted subsets, they used 200 ng DNA, some 33,000 T cell genomes. The repertoire was sequenced with immunoSEQ multiplex PCR; TCRdb's copy has only in-frame clones and lacks some. Of 800,000 or so clones in the sample, 96% were seen once. Findings and caveats of the study: For naive CD4 cells, approximately 4.7% of clonotypes were shared across a handful of donors.

In the case of this clone: Antigen: not known.

Sample: naive CD8+ T cells sorted from blood. This TCR derives from a man aged 25-45 years in good health.

This CDR3 reads CASSEVPSGRVETQYF. The CDR3 coding sequence is TGTGCCAGCAGTGAAGTCCCTAGCGGGAGGGTGGAGACCCAGTACTTC. V is TRBV2 and J is TRBJ2-5; 12 bases line up with TRBD2. Losses at the gene ends were 1 base for V and 5 bases for J; bases not matched to a gene: 5. The CDR3 loop spans 16 amino acids. The V gene's germline CDR1 is SNHLY and CDR2 FYNNEI.